This entry is about one T cell receptor beta chain. No antigen is known for it. The PCR used 60 Vbeta and 13 Jbeta primers. The method was immunoSEQ multiplex PCR; TCRdb's version includes in-frame clones alone and lacks a portion of them. The repertoire consists of some 200,000 clones, with about four fifths occurring once and the leading ten covering approximately 1.5%. This sample is part of a study of cytomegalovirus exposure and HLA in healthy donors. Findings and caveats of the study: Accurate HLA-A and HLA-B prediction from TCR beta sequences was reported for most subjects.

V shed 1 base and J 3 bases; nucleotides not matched to a gene: 5. CDR1 LNHNV and CDR2 YYDKDF come from the germline V gene (reference sequence). The CDR3 is made up of 15 amino acids. The sample comprised PBMCs. This chain connects TRBV15 to TRBJ2-7, with 8 bases that match TRBD1. The TCR originated in a girl aged 5-17 years in good health and CMV-seropositive. Here the CDR3 reads CATSRGGQANYEQYF. CDR3 nucleotides: TGTGCCACCAGCAGAGGGGGACAGGCGAACTACGAGCAGTACTTC.